The 9 T cell receptor beta chains reported below all come from one sample, sequenced in a study of spatial heterogeneity in lung cancer. From the 5' RACE reads, TCRdb called clonotypes with MiXCR, one entry per CDR3 protein. The sample lists roughly 9,800 distinct CDR3 sequences, roughly 6.4% occurring once. Noted time point: sample taken at primary tumor resection. The material sequenced was normal lung tissue next to the tumor, taken at surgery. All receptors derive from a male donor with early-stage non-small cell lung cancer.

In this sample, this clonotype turned up a few times. This chain links TRBV20-1 with TRBJ2-7; 10 bases agree with TRBD2. Losses at the gene ends were 6 bases for V and 4 bases for J; bases not matched to a gene: 9. Germline V gives CDR1 DFQATT, CDR2 SNEGSKA (reference sequence). The CDR3 is 14 amino acids. CDR3 DNA sequence: TGCAGTGCCCTCCGGACTAGCGGCACATACGAGCAGTACTTC. Translation: CSALRTSGTYEQYF.

In this sample, this clonotype is medium-sized. The J gene is TRBJ2-5, the V gene TRBV12-5; TRBD2 agrees at 8 bases. Germline lookup yields CDR1 LGHNT and CDR2 FRNRAP. This CDR3 contains 15 residues. Germline trimming cut 7 bases from V and 3 bases from J; bases unmatched to any gene: 10. The DNA of the CDR3 is TGTGCTAGTGCCGGCGGGGGAGCGGGGGAAGAGACCCAGTACTTC. Protein: CASAGGGAGEETQYF.

This clonotype counts as medium-sized (0.01 to 0.1%). The V and J genes are TRBV6-1 and TRBJ2-7; possibly TRBD2 for D (6 bases). Germline V CDR1 and CDR2: MNHNS, SASEGT. The CDR3 contains 12 residues. The V end was cut by 2 bases, the J end by 4 bases, with 6 bases between. CDR3 residues: CASSESGYEQYF. DNA of the CDR3: TGTGCCAGCAGTGAAAGCGGGTACGAGCAGTACTTC.

This clonotype was recorded many times. This chain connects TRBV11-3 to TRBJ2-7; no definite D call. Germline-derived CDR1 and CDR2 are SGHNT and YENEEA. Trimming removed 5 bases from V and 2 bases from J, with 13 bases in between. The CDR3 sequence is 14 residues long. The CDR3 bases are TGTGCCAGCAGCGCCCATCGCGGAACCTACGAGCAGTACTTC. Protein product: CASSAHRGTYEQYF.

The table lists this clonotype with many counts. This rearrangement joins TRBV30 to TRBJ2-5; 8 bases map to TRBD2. The germline V gene has CDR1 GTSNPN and CDR2 SVGIG (reference sequence). Losses at the gene ends were 4 bases for V and 4 bases for J; bases not matched to a gene: 8. This CDR3 has 14 amino acids. CDR3 region: CAWIPSGSLETQYF. CDR3 DNA sequence: TGTGCCTGGATCCCCAGCGGGAGTCTAGAGACCCAGTACTTC.

This clonotype occurred many times. This chain links TRBV5-1 with TRBJ2-3, with 10 bases identical to TRBD2. The CDR3 contains 16 residues. Unmatched junction bases numbered 7, after V lost 1 base and J lost 5 bases. Per germline, CDR1 SGHRS and CDR2 YFSETQ. The CDR3 sequence: CASSLNPSGGRDTQYF. CDR3 nucleotides: TGCGCCAGCAGCTTGAATCCTAGCGGGGGACGAGATACGCAGTATTTT. Complete variable domain (other parts from reference TRBV5-1 and TRBJ2-3): KAGVTQTPRYLIKTRGQQVTLSCSPISGHRSVSWYQQTPGQGLQFLFEYFSETQRNKGNFPGRFSGRQFSNSRSEMNVSTLELGDSALYLCASSLNPSGGRDTQYFGPGTRLTVL.

At least ten counts were recorded for this clonotype. The chain is built from TRBV27 and TRBJ1-6; TRBD1 might be the D (5 bases). This CDR3 region has 15 residues. Per the germline V gene, CDR1 is MNHEY and CDR2 is SMNVEV (reference sequence). Deletions cut 8 bases from V and 8 bases from J, with 19 bases between. The CDR3, as DNA: TGTGCCAGCCGAGTAATGTCGGGAGGGGATTCACCCCTCCACTTT. This gives the protein CASRVMSGGDSPLHF.

Comment on this clonotype: A much larger clone lies a single base off, so this may be a read error. The J gene is TRBJ2-6, the V gene TRBV19; D might be TRBD2 (5 bases). CDR3 size: 14 residues. The germline V and J ends were trimmed by 4 bases and 14 bases, with 18 bases remaining between them. Germline V gene lookup returns CDR1 LNHDA and CDR2 SQIVND (reference sequence). The CDR3 bases are TGTGCCAGTAGTAGAGCGGCAGGCCTACTACTCCTGACTTTC. Translating it yields CASSRAAGLLLLTF.

This clonotype appeared many times. This sequence joins TRBV5-4 and TRBJ2-5, with D possibly matching TRBD1 (7 bases). The CDR3 is made up of 15 amino acids. CDR1 and CDR2 from the germline V gene are SGHNT and YYREEE (reference sequence). V shed 1 base and J shed 2 bases, with 12 bases lying between them. This CDR3 is CASSLRPGGQETQYF. CDR3 bases: TGTGCCAGCAGCTTGCGGCCAGGGGGGCAAGAGACCCAGTACTTC.